This T cell receptor (beta chain) was obtained from a study of cytomegalovirus exposure and HLA in healthy donors. This clone is a singleton in its sample. This CDR3 has 13 amino acids. J lost 4 bases, V lost 5 bases, and 2 bases had no gene match. Germline CDR1 SGHTA, CDR2 FQGTGA. PCR involved 60 Vbeta and 13 Jbeta primers. Profiled with immunoSEQ multiplex PCR; TCRdb holds only in-frame clones, not every one. The data contain approximately 120,000 clones, around 80% of them singletons. The rearrangement uses TRBV7-3 and TRBJ1-1, with 9 bases matching TRBD1. Sequenced: PBMCs. The sequence came from a female donor in good health and CMV-seronegative. Here the CDR3 reads CASSPTGGTEAFF. The CDR3 nucleotides read TGTGCCAGCAGCCCGACAGGGGGCACTGAAGCTTTCTTT.